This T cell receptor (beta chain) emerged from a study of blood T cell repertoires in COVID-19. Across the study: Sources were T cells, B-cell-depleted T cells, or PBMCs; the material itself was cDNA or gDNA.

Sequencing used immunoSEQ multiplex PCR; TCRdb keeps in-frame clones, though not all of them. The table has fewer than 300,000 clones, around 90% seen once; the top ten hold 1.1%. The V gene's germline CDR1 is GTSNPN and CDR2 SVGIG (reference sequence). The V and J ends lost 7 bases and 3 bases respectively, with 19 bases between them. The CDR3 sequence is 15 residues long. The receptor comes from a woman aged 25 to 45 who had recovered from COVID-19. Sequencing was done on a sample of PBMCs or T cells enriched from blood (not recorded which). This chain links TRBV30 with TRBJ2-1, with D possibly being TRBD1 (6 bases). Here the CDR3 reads CASPPRAGDYNEQFF. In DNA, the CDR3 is TGTGCCTCGCCCCCTAGGGCAGGGGACTACAATGAGCAGTTCTTC.